A single sample is the source of the 5 T cell receptor beta chains below, sequenced in a study of blood T cell repertoires in COVID-19. TCRdb's table, derived via immunoSEQ multiplex PCR, lists solely in-frame clones and lacks some. The top ten hold roughly 2.5% of the sample, which has over 250,000 clones, more than 90% seen once. The source material was PBMCs or T cells enriched from blood (not recorded which). The receptors stem from a man between 60 and 75 years old who had recovered from COVID-19.

V gene TRBV20-1 combines with J gene TRBJ1-5; 7 bases map to TRBD1. Losses at the gene ends were 5 bases for V and 7 bases for J; bases not matched to a gene: 2. CDR1 is DFQATT, CDR2 SNEGSKA, per germline (reference sequence). The CDR3 covers 11 residues. The CDR3: CSAGQAQPQHF. The CDR3 DNA reads TGCAGTGCTGGACAGGCACAGCCCCAGCATTTT.

The CDR3 region is CASSNPSVNTEAFF. The CDR3 coding sequence is TGTGCCAGTAGTAATCCATCAGTGAACACTGAAGCTTTCTTT. V gene TRBV19 combines with J gene TRBJ1-1, with D unresolved. The CDR3 sequence is 14 residues long. Trimming removed 4 bases from V and 0 bases from J, with 9 bases in between. Germline V gene data show CDR1 as LNHDA and CDR2 as SQIVND (reference sequence).

The rearrangement uses TRBV6-5 and TRBJ2-3; 9 positions agree with TRBD1. This CDR3 comprises 15 residues. The trim removed 6 bases at V and 2 bases at J, leaving 6 bases unmatched. Germline assignment: CDR1 MNHEY and CDR2 SVGAGI. The CDR3 DNA sequence: TGTGCCAGCAGCATACAGGGGGCCCCCACAGATACGCAGTATTTT. Translating it yields CASSIQGAPTDTQYF.

The CDR3 protein is CSVGVRGKKNTEAFF. The DNA of the CDR3 is TGCAGCGTGGGGGTACGGGGGAAGAAGAACACTGAAGCTTTCTTT. The J gene is TRBJ1-1, the V gene TRBV29-1; perhaps TRBD1 as D (5 bases). Trimming removed 6 bases from V and 1 base from J, with 18 bases in between. This CDR3 has 15 amino acids. CDR1 is SQVTM and CDR2 is ANQGSEA in the germline V gene.

The chain recombines TRBV4-1 with TRBJ2-1; the match to TRBD2 covers 13 bases. V trimming: 3 bases; J trimming: 4 bases; junction bases outside the gene matches: 3. CDR1 is MGHRA, CDR2 YSYEKL, per germline. The CDR3 totals 16 residues. CDR3 sequence (DNA): TGCGCCAGCAGCCATACGGGACTAGCGGGGTACAATGAGCAGTTCTTC. This translates into CASSHTGLAGYNEQFF.